This T cell receptor beta chain was documented in a study of T cell changes during pregnancy in multiple sclerosis. V lost 4 bases and J lost 7; bases outside the gene matches: 1. CDR3 length equals 13 residues. The V gene's germline CDR1 is SGHNT and CDR2 YENEEA. This clone came up a few times. Clones were read by immunoSEQ multiplex PCR, and TCRdb kept only the in-frame ones, dropping some. This sample has 25,000 to 40,000 clones; roughly 91% occur once, and the top ten carry about 3.7%. The chain has TRBV11-3 and TRBJ2-1; 10 bases fit TRBD2. This specimen was CD8+ T cells from peripheral blood mononuclear cells, taken in the second trimester of pregnancy. The source of this sequence is a female donor in good health, enrolled as a control in a pregnancy study. The CDR3: CASSWGLANEQFF. For the CDR3, the DNA is TGTGCCAGCAGCTGGGGACTAGCGAATGAGCAGTTCTTC.